Sequencing of this TCR beta chain was carried out in a study of blood T cell repertoires in COVID-19. Study as a whole: Samples representing acute and convalescent COVID-19 were sourced from the United States, Italy and Spain. The cDNA or gDNA used as material had been derived from T cells, B-cell-depleted T cells, or PBMCs.

In the study's own analysis: Amplification with reference gene primers provided the estimates of nucleated cell counts. TCRdb's copy holds only in-frame clones and misses some; the assay was immunoSEQ multiplex PCR. V, J and clone size were drawn from that table, and D and trimming were deduced from the DNA. This table has some 200,000 clones, approximately 80% appearing once. The CDR3 is 14 amino acids. Germline assignment: CDR1 SNHLY and CDR2 FYNNEI. The ends lost 6 bases at V and 2 bases at J; junction bases unmatched: 4. The TCR sequence derives from a woman aged 50 to 60 with active or convalescent COVID-19. This chain joins TRBV2 and TRBJ2-7; 10 nucleotides agree with TRBD2. Sequenced sample: peripheral blood. The chain's CDR3 is CASRGLAVPYEQYF. DNA for the CDR3: TGTGCCAGCAGAGGACTAGCGGTCCCCTACGAGCAGTACTTC. Full variable domain (rest looked up from reference TRBV2 and TRBJ2-7): EPEVTQTPSHQVTQMGQEVILRCVPISNHLYFYWYRQILGQKVEFLVSFYNNEISEKSEIFDDQFSVERPDGSNFTLKIRSTKLEDSAMYFCASRGLAVPYEQYFGPGTRLTVT.